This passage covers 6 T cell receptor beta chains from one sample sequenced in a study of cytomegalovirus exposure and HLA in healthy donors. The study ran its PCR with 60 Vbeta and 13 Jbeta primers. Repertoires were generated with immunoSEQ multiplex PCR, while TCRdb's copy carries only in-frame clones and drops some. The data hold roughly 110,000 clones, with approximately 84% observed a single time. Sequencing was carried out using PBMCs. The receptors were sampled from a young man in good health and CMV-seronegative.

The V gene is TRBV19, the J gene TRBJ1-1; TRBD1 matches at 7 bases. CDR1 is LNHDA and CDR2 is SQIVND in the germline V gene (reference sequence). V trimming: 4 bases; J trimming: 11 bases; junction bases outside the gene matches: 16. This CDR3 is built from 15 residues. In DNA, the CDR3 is TGTGCCAGTAGTACGGACAGGCCGCGGTCTCGTGGGGCTTTCTTT. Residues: CASSTDRPRSRGAFF.

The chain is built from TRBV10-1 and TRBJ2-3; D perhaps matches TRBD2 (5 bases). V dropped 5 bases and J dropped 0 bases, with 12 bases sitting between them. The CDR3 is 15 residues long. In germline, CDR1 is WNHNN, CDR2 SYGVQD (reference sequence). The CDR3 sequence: CASSQLGGSTDTQYF. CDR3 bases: TGCGCCAGCAGTCAACTAGGAGGAAGCACAGATACGCAGTATTTT.

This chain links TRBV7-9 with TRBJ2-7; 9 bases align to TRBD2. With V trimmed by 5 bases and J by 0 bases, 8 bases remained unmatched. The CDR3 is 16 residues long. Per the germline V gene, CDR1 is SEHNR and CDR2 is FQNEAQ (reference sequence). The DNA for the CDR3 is TGTGCCAGCAGCCCTGAAGGGACTAGCCTCTCCTACGAGCAGTACTTC. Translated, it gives CASSPEGTSLSYEQYF.

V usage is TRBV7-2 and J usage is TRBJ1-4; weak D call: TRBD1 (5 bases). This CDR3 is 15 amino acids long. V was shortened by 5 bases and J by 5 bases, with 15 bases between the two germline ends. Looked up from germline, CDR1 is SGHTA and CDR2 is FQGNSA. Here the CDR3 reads CASSQQQGVNEKLFF. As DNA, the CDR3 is TGTGCCAGCAGCCAACAGCAAGGGGTGAATGAAAAACTGTTTTTT.

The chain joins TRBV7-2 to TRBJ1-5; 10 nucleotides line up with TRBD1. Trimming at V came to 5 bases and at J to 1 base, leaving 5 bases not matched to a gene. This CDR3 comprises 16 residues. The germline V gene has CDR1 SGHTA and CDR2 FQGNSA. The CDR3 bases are TGTGCCAGCAGCCTCCGGGACAGGGGCAGCAATCAGCCCCAGCATTTT. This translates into CASSLRDRGSNQPQHF.

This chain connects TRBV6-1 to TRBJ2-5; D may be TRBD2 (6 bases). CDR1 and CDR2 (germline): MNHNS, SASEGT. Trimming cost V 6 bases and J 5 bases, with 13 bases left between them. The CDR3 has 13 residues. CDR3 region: CASRVTSGETQYF. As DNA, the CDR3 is TGTGCCAGCAGGGTGACTAGTGGTGAGACCCAGTACTTC.